A selection of T cell receptor beta chains follows, all from one sample in a study of cytomegalovirus exposure and HLA in healthy donors. Generated by immunoSEQ multiplex PCR, the TCRdb table keeps only in-frame clones and is missing some. The data contain 200,000 or so clones, 70% of them singletons. The sample consisted of PBMCs. The receptor set was obtained from a man aged 35 to 55 in good health and CMV-seropositive. Both conserved end residues are part of each CDR3. A D gene is named only where the DNA matches it firmly. Clone sizes are given selectively: once, few, many, or a class where the clone is expanded.

size: few
J: TRBJ2-7
D: TRBD1
V: TRBV7-2
CDR3: CASSRLEGQVHF
DNA: TGTGCCAGCAGCCGACTGGAAGGACAGGTGCACTTC

size: few
J: TRBJ2-7
D: NA
V: TRBV7-2
CDR3: CASSSLTQYEQYF
DNA: TGTGCCAGCAGCTCGCTGACACAGTACGAGCAGTACTTC

size: NA
J: TRBJ2-1
D: TRBD1
V: TRBV29-1
CDR3: CSVSTGATYNEQFF
DNA: TGCAGCGTTTCCACAGGGGCTACCTACAATGAGCAGTTCTTC

size: NA
J: TRBJ1-5
D: NA
V: TRBV6-4
CDR3: CASNPTLPIPNQPQHF
DNA: TGTGCCAGCAACCCGACACTGCCCATCCCTAATCAGCCCCAGCATTTT

size: NA
J: TRBJ1-2
D: NA
V: TRBV6-1
CDR3: CASSEPVVGYTF
DNA: TGTGCCAGCAGTGAACCAGTTGTCGGCTACACCTTC

size: NA
J: TRBJ1-3
D: TRBD1
V: TRBV6-5
CDR3: CASSPWTGPGNTIYF
DNA: TGTGCCAGCAGTCCTTGGACAGGGCCTGGAAACACCATATATTTT

size: NA
J: TRBJ1-2
D: TRBD1
V: TRBV5-6
CDR3: CASSWGQGVSGYTF
DNA: TGTGCCAGCAGCTGGGGACAGGGGGTCTCTGGCTACACCTTC

size: NA
J: TRBJ2-3
D: NA
V: TRBV11-1
CDR3: CASSLARAITDTQYF
DNA: TGTGCCAGCAGCTTAGCGAGGGCTATCACAGATACGCAGTATTTT

size: once
J: TRBJ2-1
D: NA
V: TRBV11-2
CDR3: CASSLQGLQEYEQFF
DNA: TGTGCCAGCAGCTTACAGGGGTTGCAGGAATATGAGCAGTTCTTC

size: NA
J: TRBJ2-5
D: NA
V: TRBV13
CDR3: CASSSLVPYQETQYF
DNA: TGTGCCAGCAGCTCTCTCGTCCCGTACCAAGAGACCCAGTACTTC

size: NA
J: TRBJ1-6
D: TRBD1
V: TRBV12-5
CDR3: CASGFTGTGGNSPLHF
DNA: TGTGCTAGTGGTTTCACCGGGACAGGGGGGAATTCACCCCTCCACTTT

size: NA
J: TRBJ1-2
D: NA
V: TRBV7-9
CDR3: CASSFQRVSVDGYTF
DNA: TGTGCCAGCAGCTTCCAGAGGGTGTCCGTGGATGGCTACACCTTC

size: NA
J: TRBJ2-5
D: TRBD1
V: TRBV5-1
CDR3: CASSLRGTGGVETQYF
DNA: TGCGCCAGCAGCTTGCGAGGGACAGGGGGCGTGGAGACCCAGTACTTC

size: NA
J: TRBJ2-7
D: NA
V: TRBV7-8
CDR3: CASSLLGGPSYEQYF
DNA: TGTGCCAGCAGCTTATTGGGGGGGCCCTCCTACGAGCAGTACTTC

size: few
J: TRBJ2-2
D: NA
V: TRBV6-5
CDR3: CASSVDSSNTGELFF
DNA: TGTGCCAGCAGTGTCGACAGCTCCAACACCGGGGAGCTGTTTTTT

size: NA
J: TRBJ1-5
D: NA
V: TRBV2
CDR3: CASRQGLDQPQHF
DNA: TGTGCCAGCAGGCAGGGTTTGGATCAGCCCCAGCATTTT

size: NA
J: TRBJ1-2
D: TRBD1
V: TRBV10-1
CDR3: CASSPGQNYGYTF
DNA: TGCGCCAGCAGTCCGGGACAGAACTATGGCTACACCTTC

size: NA
J: TRBJ1-1
D: NA
V: TRBV6-6
CDR3: CASSLTGNTEAFF
DNA: TGTGCCAGCAGTCTGACAGGGAACACTGAAGCTTTCTTT

size: NA
J: TRBJ1-2
D: NA
V: TRBV28
CDR3: CASSLLRHGLGYTF
DNA: TGTGCCAGCAGTTTATTGAGGCACGGCTTAGGCTACACCTTC

size: NA
J: TRBJ2-3
D: TRBD2
V: TRBV9
CDR3: CASSVSSGITDTQYF
DNA: TGTGCCAGCAGCGTGTCTAGCGGCATCACAGATACGCAGTATTTT

size: NA
J: TRBJ1-1
D: NA
V: TRBV6-6
CDR3: CASSPGHQWEAFF
DNA: TGTGCCAGCAGTCCTGGCCACCAGTGGGAAGCTTTCTTT

size: NA
J: TRBJ1-2
D: TRBD1
V: TRBV7-8
CDR3: CASSARTVSGTGRIYGYTF
DNA: TGTGCCAGCAGCGCCCGAACGGTTTCCGGGACAGGGAGGATCTATGGCTACACCTTC

size: NA
J: TRBJ1-4
D: NA
V: TRBV19
CDR3: CASTYSPTNEKLFF
DNA: TGTGCCAGTACCTACAGCCCAACTAATGAAAAACTGTTTTTT

size: NA
J: TRBJ2-5
D: TRBD2
V: TRBV14
CDR3: CASSQEISGTPEYF
DNA: TGTGCCAGCAGCCAAGAAATTAGCGGGACCCCGGAGTACTTC

size: NA
J: TRBJ1-6
D: NA
V: TRBV5-1
CDR3: CASSLGYEGINSYNSPLHF
DNA: TGCGCCAGCAGCTTGGGCTATGAGGGAATAAACTCCTATAATTCACCCCTCCACTTT

size: few
J: TRBJ2-3
D: TRBD1
V: TRBV7-2
CDR3: CASSLEKTGGDTQYF
DNA: TGTGCCAGCAGCTTAGAAAAGACAGGGGGGGATACGCAGTATTTT

size: NA
J: TRBJ2-5
D: TRBD1
V: TRBV9
CDR3: CASSSQPTGPETQYF
DNA: TGTGCCAGCAGCTCCCAACCGACAGGGCCAGAGACCCAGTACTTC

size: NA
J: TRBJ1-1
D: TRBD1
V: TRBV6-5
CDR3: CASSRQGATEAFF
DNA: TGTGCCAGCAGTCGACAGGGGGCCACTGAAGCTTTCTTT

size: NA
J: TRBJ2-2
D: NA
V: TRBV28
CDR3: CAGRGSGTGELFF
DNA: TGTGCCGGGCGGGGCTCGGGCACCGGGGAGCTGTTTTTT

size: NA
J: TRBJ1-4
D: NA
V: TRBV4-1
CDR3: CASSQGHGEVVDAGNEKLFF
DNA: TGCGCCAGCAGCCAAGGTCACGGTGAGGTTGTAGATGCCGGTAATGAAAAACTGTTTTTT

size: NA
J: TRBJ1-2
D: NA
V: TRBV7-9
CDR3: CSSSFGDYGYTF
DNA: TGTTCCAGCAGCTTCGGGGACTATGGCTACACCTTC

size: NA
J: TRBJ2-3
D: TRBD2
V: TRBV19
CDR3: CASSMGTRGFTDTQYF
DNA: TGTGCCAGTAGTATGGGGACTAGAGGGTTCACAGATACGCAGTATTTT

size: NA
J: TRBJ2-2
D: NA
V: TRBV21-1
CDR3: CASSKGQGDTGELFF
DNA: TGTGCCAGCAGCAAGGGACAGGGGGACACCGGGGAGCTGTTTTTT

size: NA
J: TRBJ1-5
D: NA
V: TRBV19
CDR3: CASSIEGARSQPQHF
DNA: TGTGCCAGTAGTATAGAAGGAGCGAGAAGTCAGCCCCAGCATTTT

size: NA
J: TRBJ2-1
D: TRBD2
V: TRBV4-1
CDR3: CASSQVGTTHNEQFF
DNA: TGCGCCAGCAGCCAGGTCGGGACTACTCACAATGAGCAGTTCTTC

size: NA
J: TRBJ2-1
D: NA
V: TRBV1
CDR3: CTSATTETGDFPRDEQFF
DNA: TGCACCAGCGCCACGACTGAGACAGGTGACTTCCCTCGGGATGAGCAGTTCTTC

size: few
J: TRBJ2-7
D: NA
V: TRBV10-3
CDR3: CAISDVLRWYEQYF
DNA: TGTGCCATCAGTGATGTCCTCAGGTGGTACGAGCAGTACTTC

size: NA
J: TRBJ2-3
D: NA
V: TRBV27
CDR3: CASSLVRDSHTQYF
DNA: TGTGCCAGCAGTTTAGTCCGGGACTCCCATACGCAGTATTTT

size: NA
J: TRBJ2-7
D: TRBD2
V: TRBV7-6
CDR3: CASSPGLAGTYEQYF
DNA: TGTGCCAGCAGCCCGGGACTAGCGGGGACGTACGAGCAGTACTTC

size: few
J: TRBJ1-1
D: TRBD1
V: TRBV2
CDR3: CASIRGEGATEAFF
DNA: TGTGCCAGCATTCGCGGCGAGGGGGCCACTGAAGCTTTCTTT

size: NA
J: TRBJ1-1
D: NA
V: TRBV7-9
CDR3: CASSLSGNTEAFF
DNA: TGTGCCAGCAGCTTATCCGGGAACACTGAAGCTTTCTTT

size: once
J: TRBJ2-7
D: TRBD1
V: TRBV19
CDR3: CASSTYRGSGYEQYF
DNA: TGTGCCAGTAGTACATACAGGGGTTCTGGCTACGAGCAGTACTTC

size: once
J: TRBJ2-3
D: NA
V: TRBV21-1
CDR3: CASSKGRGTGGLDTQYF
DNA: TGTGCCAGCAGCAAAGGTAGAGGGACAGGGGGCTTAGATACGCAGTATTTT

size: few
J: TRBJ1-1
D: TRBD1
V: TRBV10-1
CDR3: CASSEAGLGTGNPAAFF
DNA: TGCGCCAGCAGTGAGGCGGGCCTAGGGACAGGGAATCCCGCAGCTTTCTTT

size: few
J: TRBJ1-5
D: NA
V: TRBV11-2
CDR3: CASSQVGGQPQHF
DNA: TGTGCCAGCAGTCAGGTGGGGGGTCAGCCCCAGCATTTT

size: few
J: TRBJ2-1
D: NA
V: TRBV19
CDR3: CASGLRGGYNEQFF
DNA: TGTGCCAGCGGGCTGAGGGGAGGCTACAATGAGCAGTTCTTC

size: NA
J: TRBJ1-1
D: TRBD1
V: TRBV7-9
CDR3: CASSPREGAGGTEAFF
DNA: TGTGCCAGCAGCCCCCGGGAGGGGGCCGGTGGCACTGAAGCTTTCTTT

size: NA
J: TRBJ2-2
D: NA
V: TRBV7-3
CDR3: CASSLGGGANTGELFF
DNA: TGTGCCAGCAGCTTAGGCGGGGGCGCGAACACCGGGGAGCTGTTTTTT

size: NA
J: TRBJ1-2
D: TRBD1
V: TRBV19
CDR3: CASSIGGTDGYTF
DNA: TGTGCCAGTAGTATTGGCGGGACAGATGGCTACACCTTC

size: NA
J: TRBJ1-6
D: NA
V: TRBV6-5
CDR3: CASLFRTPTPLHF
DNA: TGTGCCAGTTTATTTAGGACACCTACACCCCTCCACTTT

size: NA
J: TRBJ1-1
D: TRBD1
V: TRBV6-5
CDR3: CASSFPGQGVTEAFF
DNA: TGTGCCAGCAGTTTTCCGGGACAGGGCGTCACTGAAGCTTTCTTT

size: once
J: TRBJ2-2
D: TRBD2
V: TRBV7-3
CDR3: CASSLLAGGGGELFF
DNA: TGTGCCAGCAGCTTACTCGCGGGGGGCGGTGGGGAGCTGTTTTTT